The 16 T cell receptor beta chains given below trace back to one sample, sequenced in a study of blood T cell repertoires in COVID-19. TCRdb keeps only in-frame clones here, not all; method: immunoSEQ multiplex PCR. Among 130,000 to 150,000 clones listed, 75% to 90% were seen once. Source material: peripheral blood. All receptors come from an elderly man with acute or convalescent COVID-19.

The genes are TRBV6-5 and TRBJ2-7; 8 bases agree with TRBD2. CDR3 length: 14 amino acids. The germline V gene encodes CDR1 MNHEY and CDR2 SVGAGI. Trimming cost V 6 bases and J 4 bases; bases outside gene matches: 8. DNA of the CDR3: TGTGCCAGCAGAATAGCGGGATCTCAATACGAGCAGTACTTC. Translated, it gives CASRIAGSQYEQYF.

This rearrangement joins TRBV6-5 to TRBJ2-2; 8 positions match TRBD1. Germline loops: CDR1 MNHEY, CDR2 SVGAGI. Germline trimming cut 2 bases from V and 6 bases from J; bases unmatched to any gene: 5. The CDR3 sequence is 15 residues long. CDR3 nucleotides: TGTGCCAGCAGTTACCGGGGACAGGCGCCCGGGGAGCTGTTTTTT. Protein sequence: CASSYRGQAPGELFF.

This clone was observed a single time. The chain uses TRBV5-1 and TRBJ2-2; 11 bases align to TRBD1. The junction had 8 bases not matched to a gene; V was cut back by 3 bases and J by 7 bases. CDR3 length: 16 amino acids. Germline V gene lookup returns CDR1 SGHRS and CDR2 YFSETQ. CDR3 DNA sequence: TGCGCCAGCAGCTACGGGACAGGGGGTGCGATCGGGGAGCTGTTTTTT. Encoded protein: CASSYGTGGAIGELFF.

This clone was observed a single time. CDR3 protein: CASSQDRLGPDTQYF. For the CDR3, the DNA is TGTGCCAGCAGCCAAGATCGACTAGGACCAGATACGCAGTATTTT. The chain employs TRBV14 and TRBJ2-3, with a possible D match to TRBD2 (6 bases). Between the trimmed V and J ends, which lost 0 bases and 4 bases, there was a span of 11 bases. Looked up from germline, CDR1 is SGHDN and CDR2 is FVKESK. The CDR3 sequence is 15 residues long.

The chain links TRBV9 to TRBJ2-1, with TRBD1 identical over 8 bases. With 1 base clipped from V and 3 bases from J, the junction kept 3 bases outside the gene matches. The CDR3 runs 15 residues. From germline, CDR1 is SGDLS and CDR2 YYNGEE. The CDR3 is CASSVRQGNYNEQFF. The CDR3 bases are TGTGCCAGCAGCGTAAGACAGGGGAACTACAATGAGCAGTTCTTC.

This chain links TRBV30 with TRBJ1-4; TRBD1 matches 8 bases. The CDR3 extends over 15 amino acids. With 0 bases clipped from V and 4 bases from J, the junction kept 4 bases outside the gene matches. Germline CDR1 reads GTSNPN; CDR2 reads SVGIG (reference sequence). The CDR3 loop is CAWSVTGGFNEKLFF. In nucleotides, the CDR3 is TGTGCCTGGAGTGTCACAGGGGGTTTTAATGAAAAACTGTTTTTT.

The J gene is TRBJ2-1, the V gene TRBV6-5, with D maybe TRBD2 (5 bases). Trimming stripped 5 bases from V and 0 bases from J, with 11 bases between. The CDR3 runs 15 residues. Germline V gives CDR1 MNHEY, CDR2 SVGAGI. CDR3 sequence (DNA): TGTGCCAGCAGTCCCCATGCGGGCTCCTACAATGAGCAGTTCTTC. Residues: CASSPHAGSYNEQFF.

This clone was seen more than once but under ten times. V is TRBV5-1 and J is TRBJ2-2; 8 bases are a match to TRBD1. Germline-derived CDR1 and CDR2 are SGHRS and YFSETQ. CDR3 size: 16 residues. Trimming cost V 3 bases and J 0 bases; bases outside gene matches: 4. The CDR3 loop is CASSSTGEANTGELFF. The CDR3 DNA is TGCGCCAGCAGCTCGACAGGGGAAGCGAACACCGGGGAGCTGTTTTTT.

CDR3: CASSYSTYSGRNQPQHF. CDR3 sequence (DNA): TGTGCCAGCAGTTACTCCACCTATAGTGGTCGGAATCAGCCCCAGCATTTT. The rearrangement uses TRBV6-2 or TRBV6-3 and TRBJ1-5; unclear D gene. CDR1 MNHEY and CDR2 SVGEGT come from the germline V gene. This CDR3 spans 17 amino acids. Trimming pared 0 bases from V and 4 bases from J, leaving 16 bases between.

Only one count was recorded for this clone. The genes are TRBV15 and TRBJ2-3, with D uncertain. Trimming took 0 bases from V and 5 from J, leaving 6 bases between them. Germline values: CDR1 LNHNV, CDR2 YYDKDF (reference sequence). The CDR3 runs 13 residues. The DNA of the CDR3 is TGTGCCACCAGCAGAGAGGGCAGAGATACGCAGTATTTT. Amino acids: CATSREGRDTQYF.

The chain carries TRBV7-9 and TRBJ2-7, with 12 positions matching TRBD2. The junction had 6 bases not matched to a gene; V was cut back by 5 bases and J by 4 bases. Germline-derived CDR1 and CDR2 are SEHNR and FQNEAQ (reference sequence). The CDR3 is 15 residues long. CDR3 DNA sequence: TGTGCCAGCAGCGAGACTAGCGGGGGCCCTTACGAGCAGTACTTC. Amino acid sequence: CASSETSGGPYEQYF.

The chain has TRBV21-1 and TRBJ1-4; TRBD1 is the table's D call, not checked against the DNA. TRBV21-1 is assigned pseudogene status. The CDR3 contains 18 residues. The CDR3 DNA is TGTGCCAGCAGCAACTTGGGCCAAGGGGATAAGGGGTCCGAAAAACTGTTTTTT. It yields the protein CASSNLGQGDKGSEKLFF.

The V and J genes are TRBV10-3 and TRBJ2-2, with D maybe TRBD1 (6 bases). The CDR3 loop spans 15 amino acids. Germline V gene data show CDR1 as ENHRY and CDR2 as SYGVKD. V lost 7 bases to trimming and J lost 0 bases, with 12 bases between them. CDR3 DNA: TGTGCCATCAAGGGGGAAGTCGCGAACACCGGGGAGCTGTTTTTT. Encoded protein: CAIKGEVANTGELFF.

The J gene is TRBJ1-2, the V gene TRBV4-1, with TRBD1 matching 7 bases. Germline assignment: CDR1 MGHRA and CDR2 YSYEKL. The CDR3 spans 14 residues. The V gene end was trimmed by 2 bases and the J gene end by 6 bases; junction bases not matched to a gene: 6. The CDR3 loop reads CASSQRLGTDGYTF. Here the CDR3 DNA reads TGCGCCAGCAGCCAACGACTCGGGACAGATGGCTACACCTTC.

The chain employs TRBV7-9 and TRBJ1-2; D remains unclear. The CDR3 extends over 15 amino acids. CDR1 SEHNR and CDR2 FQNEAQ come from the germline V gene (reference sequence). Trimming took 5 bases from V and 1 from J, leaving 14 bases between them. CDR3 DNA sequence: TGTGCCAGCAGCCCGGCGGTGATGAGTAACTATGGCTACACCTTC. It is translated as CASSPAVMSNYGYTF.

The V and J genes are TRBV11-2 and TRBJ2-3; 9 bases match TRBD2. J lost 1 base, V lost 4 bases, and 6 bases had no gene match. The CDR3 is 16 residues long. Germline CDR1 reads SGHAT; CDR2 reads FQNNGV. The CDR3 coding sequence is TGTGCCAGCAGCTCGGGATTAGCGGGAGGCACAGATACGCAGTATTTT. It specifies CASSSGLAGGTDTQYF.